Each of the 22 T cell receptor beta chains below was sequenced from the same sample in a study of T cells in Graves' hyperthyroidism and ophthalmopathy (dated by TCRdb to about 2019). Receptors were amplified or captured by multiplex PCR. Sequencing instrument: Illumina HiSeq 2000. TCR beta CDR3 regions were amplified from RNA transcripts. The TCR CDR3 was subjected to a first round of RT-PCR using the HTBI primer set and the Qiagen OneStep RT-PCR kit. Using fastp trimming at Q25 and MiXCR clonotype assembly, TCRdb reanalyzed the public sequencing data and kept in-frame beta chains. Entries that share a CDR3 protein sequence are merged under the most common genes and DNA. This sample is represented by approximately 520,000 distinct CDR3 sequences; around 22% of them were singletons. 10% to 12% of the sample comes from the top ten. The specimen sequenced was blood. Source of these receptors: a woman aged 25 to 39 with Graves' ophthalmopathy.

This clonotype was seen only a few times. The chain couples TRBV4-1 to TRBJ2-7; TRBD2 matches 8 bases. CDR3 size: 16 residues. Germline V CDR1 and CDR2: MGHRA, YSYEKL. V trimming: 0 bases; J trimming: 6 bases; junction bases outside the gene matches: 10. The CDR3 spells CASSQDQLSGRGEQYF. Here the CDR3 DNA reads TGCGCCAGCAGCCAAGACCAACTAAGCGGGAGAGGCGAGCAGTACTTC.

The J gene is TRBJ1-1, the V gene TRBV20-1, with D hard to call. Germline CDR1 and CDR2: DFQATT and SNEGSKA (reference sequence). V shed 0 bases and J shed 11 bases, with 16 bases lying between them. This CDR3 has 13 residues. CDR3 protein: CSARDPMTLRAFF. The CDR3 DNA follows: TGCAGTGCTAGAGATCCGATGACCCTTAGGGCTTTCTTT.

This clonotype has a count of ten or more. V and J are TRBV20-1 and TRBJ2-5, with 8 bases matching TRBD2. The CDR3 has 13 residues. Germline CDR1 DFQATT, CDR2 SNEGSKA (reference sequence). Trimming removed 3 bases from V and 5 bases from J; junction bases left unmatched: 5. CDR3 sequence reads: CSASGGAWETQYF. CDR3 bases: TGCAGTGCTAGCGGGGGGGCTTGGGAGACCCAGTACTTC.

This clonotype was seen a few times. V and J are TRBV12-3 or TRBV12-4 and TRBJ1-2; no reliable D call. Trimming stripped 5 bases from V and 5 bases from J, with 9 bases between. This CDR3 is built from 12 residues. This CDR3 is CASSRDVYGYTF. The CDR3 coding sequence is TGTGCCAGCAGTCGGGATGTATATGGCTACACCTTC.

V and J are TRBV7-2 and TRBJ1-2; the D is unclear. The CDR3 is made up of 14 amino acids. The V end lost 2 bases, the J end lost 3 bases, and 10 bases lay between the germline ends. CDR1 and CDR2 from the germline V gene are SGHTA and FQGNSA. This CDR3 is CASSLRSAHYGYTF. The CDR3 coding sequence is TGTGCCAGCAGCTTAAGGTCGGCCCACTATGGCTACACCTTC.

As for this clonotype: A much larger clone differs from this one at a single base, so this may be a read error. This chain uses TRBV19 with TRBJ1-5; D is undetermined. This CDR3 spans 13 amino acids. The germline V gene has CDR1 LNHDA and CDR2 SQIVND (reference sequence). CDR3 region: CASSIDPNQLQHF. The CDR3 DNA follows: TGTGCCAGTAGTATAGATCCGAATCAGCTCCAGCATTTT.

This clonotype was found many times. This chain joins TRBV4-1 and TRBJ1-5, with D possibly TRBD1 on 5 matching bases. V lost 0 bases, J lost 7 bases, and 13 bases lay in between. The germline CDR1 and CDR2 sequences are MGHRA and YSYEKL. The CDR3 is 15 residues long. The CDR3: CASSQESRGWQPQHF. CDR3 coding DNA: TGCGCCAGCAGCCAAGAAAGTAGGGGCTGGCAGCCCCAGCATTTT.

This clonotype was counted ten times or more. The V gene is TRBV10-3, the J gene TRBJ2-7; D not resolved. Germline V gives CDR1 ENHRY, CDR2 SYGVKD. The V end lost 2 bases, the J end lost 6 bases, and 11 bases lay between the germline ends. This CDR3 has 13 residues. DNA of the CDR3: TGTGCCATCAGTGAGCTCGAAGAAGGCGAGCAGTACTTC. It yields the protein CAISELEEGEQYF.

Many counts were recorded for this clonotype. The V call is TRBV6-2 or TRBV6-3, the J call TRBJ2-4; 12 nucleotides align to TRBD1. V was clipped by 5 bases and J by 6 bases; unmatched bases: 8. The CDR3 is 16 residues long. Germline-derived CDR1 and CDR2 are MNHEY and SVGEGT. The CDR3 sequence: CASSLTGTGGGNIQYF. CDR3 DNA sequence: TGTGCCAGCAGTCTAACCGGGACAGGGGGCGGAAACATTCAGTACTTC.

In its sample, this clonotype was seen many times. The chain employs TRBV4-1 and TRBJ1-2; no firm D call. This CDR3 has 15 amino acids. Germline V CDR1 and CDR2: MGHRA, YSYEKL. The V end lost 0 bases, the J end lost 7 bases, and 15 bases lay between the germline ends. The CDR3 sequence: CASSQDNRVAGGYTF. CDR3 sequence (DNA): TGCGCCAGCAGCCAAGATAATCGGGTGGCGGGTGGCTACACCTTC.

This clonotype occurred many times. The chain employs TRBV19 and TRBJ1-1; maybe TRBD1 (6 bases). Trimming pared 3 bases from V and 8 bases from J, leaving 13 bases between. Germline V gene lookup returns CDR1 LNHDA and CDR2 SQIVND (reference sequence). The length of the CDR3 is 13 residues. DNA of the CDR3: TGTGCCAGTAGTATCGGCAGGGGAGGAGAAGCTTTCTTT. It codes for CASSIGRGGEAFF.

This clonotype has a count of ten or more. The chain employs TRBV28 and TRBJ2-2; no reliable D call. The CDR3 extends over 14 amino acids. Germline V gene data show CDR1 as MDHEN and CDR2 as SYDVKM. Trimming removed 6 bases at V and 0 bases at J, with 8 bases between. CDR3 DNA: TGTGCCAGCAGCGTACCCGCGAACACCGGGGAGCTGTTTTTT. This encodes CASSVPANTGELFF. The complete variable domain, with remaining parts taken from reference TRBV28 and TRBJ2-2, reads DVKVTQSSRYLVKRTGEKVFLECVQDMDHENMFWYRQDPGLGLRLIYFSYDVKMKEKGDIPEGYSVSREKKERFSLILESASTNQTSMYLCASSVPANTGELFFGEGSRLTVL.

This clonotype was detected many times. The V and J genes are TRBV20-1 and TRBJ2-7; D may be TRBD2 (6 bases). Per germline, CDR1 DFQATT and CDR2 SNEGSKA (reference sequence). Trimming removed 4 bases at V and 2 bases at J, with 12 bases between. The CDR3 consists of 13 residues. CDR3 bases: TGCAGTGCTATTCTAGGAGGGGCCTACGAGCAGTACTTC. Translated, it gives CSAILGGAYEQYF.

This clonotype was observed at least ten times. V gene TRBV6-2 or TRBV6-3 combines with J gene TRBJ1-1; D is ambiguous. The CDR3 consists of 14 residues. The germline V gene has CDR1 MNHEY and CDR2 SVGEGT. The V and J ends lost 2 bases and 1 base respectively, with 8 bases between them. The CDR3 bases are TGTGCCAGCAGTTACGAGGCAGGGAACACTGAAGCTTTCTTT. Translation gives CASSYEAGNTEAFF.

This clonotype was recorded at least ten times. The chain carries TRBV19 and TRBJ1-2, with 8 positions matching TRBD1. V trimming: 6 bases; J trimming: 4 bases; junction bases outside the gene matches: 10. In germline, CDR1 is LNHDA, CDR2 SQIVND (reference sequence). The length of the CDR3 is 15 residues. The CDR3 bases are TGTGCCAGTAGCCACGGGACAGGAGAGCTCTATGGCTACACCTTC. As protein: CASSHGTGELYGYTF.

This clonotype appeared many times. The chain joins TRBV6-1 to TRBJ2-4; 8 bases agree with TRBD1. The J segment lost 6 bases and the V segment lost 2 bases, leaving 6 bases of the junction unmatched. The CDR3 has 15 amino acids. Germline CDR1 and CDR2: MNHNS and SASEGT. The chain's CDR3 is CASSEIQGAGNIQYF. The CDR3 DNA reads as TGTGCCAGCAGTGAAATCCAGGGGGCAGGAAACATTCAGTACTTC.

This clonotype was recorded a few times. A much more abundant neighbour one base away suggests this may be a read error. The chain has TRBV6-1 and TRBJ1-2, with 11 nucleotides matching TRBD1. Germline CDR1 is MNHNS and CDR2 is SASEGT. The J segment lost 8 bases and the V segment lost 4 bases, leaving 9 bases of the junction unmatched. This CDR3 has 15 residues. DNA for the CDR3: TGTGCCAGCAGTGGCCCGGGACAGGGGGTTTGGGGCTACACCTTC. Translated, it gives CASSGPGQGVWGYTF.

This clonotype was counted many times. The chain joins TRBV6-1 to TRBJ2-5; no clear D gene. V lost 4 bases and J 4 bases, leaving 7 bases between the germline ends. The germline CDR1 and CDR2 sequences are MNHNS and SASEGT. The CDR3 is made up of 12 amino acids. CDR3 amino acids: CASSVSRETQYF. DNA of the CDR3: TGTGCCAGCAGTGTTAGCAGAGAGACCCAGTACTTC.

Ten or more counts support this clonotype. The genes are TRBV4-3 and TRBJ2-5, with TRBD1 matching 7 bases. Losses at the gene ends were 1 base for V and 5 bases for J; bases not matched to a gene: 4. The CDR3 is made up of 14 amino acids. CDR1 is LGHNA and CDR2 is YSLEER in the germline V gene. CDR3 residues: CASSQGQGLETQYF. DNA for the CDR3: TGCGCCAGCAGCCAAGGACAGGGTTTGGAGACCCAGTACTTC.

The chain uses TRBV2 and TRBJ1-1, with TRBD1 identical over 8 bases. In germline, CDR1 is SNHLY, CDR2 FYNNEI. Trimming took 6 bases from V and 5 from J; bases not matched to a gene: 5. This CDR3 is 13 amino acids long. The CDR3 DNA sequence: TGTGCCAGCAGGCCTGGACAGGGAACTGAAGCTTTCTTT. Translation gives CASRPGQGTEAFF.

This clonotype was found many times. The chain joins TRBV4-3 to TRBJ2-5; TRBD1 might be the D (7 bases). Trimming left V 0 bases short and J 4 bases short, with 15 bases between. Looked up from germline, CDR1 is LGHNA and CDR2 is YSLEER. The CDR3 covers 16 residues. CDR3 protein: CASSQDFRQGGETQYF. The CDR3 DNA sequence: TGCGCCAGCAGCCAAGATTTTCGACAGGGAGGAGAGACCCAGTACTTC.

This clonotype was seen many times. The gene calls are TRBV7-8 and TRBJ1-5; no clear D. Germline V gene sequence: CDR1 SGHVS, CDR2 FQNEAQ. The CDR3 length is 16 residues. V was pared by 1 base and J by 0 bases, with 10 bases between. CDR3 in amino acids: CASSLGRSYSNQPQHF. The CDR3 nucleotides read TGTGCCAGCAGCTTAGGGAGGTCTTATAGCAATCAGCCCCAGCATTTT.